Listed below are T cell receptor beta chains from one sample, sequenced in a study of blood T cells in healthy people across ages. TCRdb passed the 5' RACE reads through MiXCR, listing each CDR3 protein once. The profile shows 1.5 million to 2 million distinct CDR3 sequences, about 32% of them singletons. The sequenced material came from blood. These receptors were taken from a woman between 25 and 40 years old in good health. Each CDR3 is given with its conserved first and last residue. D genes are given only for firm matches. Some rows mark clone size as missing; the rest say once, few, many or name a class of expanded clone.

DNA,CDR3,V,J,D,size
TGCGCCAGCAGCCAGTTAGCCCGGGGGGGACAAGAGACCCAGTACTTC,CASSQLARGGQETQYF,TRBV5-1,TRBJ2-5,TRBD2,few
TGCAGCGTGTCCGGGACAGGGGCTAATCAGCCCCAGCATTTT,CSVSGTGANQPQHF,TRBV29-1,TRBJ1-5,TRBD1,many
TGTGCCAGCAGTGAATGGCTTTCAGGGGGCACTGAAGCTTTCTTT,CASSEWLSGGTEAFF,TRBV6-1,TRBJ1-1,TRBD1,.
TGCAGTGCTAGAGATCAAGGTAGCGGGGTGAAGACCCAGTACTTC,CSARDQGSGVKTQYF,TRBV20-1,TRBJ2-5,TRBD2,few
TGCAGTGCTCCCGGCAGGGGGCTTGGGAATGAGCAGTTCTTC,CSAPGRGLGNEQFF,TRBV20-1,TRBJ2-1,TRBD1,few
TGCAGTGCTAAACGGGACAGGGTTTCACCCCTCCACTTT,CSAKRDRVSPLHF,TRBV20-1,TRBJ1-6,TRBD1,few
TGTGCCTGGAGGGGGTCTAGCGGGGGTCCAAAGTACTTC,CAWRGSSGGPKYF,TRBV30,TRBJ2-5,TRBD2,.
TGCGCCAGCAGCTTGGGGGACAGGGCCTTTGCAACTAATGAAAAACTGTTTTTT,CASSLGDRAFATNEKLFF,TRBV5-1,TRBJ1-4,TRBD1,.
TGTGCCAGCAGTGAAAGGGGGCCGAATTCACCCCTCCACTTT,CASSERGPNSPLHF,TRBV2,TRBJ1-6,TRBD1,.
TGTGCCAGCAACCAGGGTTTAGGTCAGTTCTTC,CASNQGLGQFF,TRBV28,TRBJ2-1,.,.
TGCAGCGTTGAAACGGGACAGGAGACCTACGAGCAGTACTTC,CSVETGQETYEQYF,TRBV29-1,TRBJ2-7,TRBD1,many
TGCAGCGCAGCAGGGCTGGATACGCAGTATTTT,CSAAGLDTQYF,TRBV29-1,TRBJ2-3,.,many
TGCGCCAGCAGCTTGTCAGGAGAGAGCAATCAGCCCCAGCATTTT,CASSLSGESNQPQHF,TRBV5-1,TRBJ1-5,.,few
TGTGCCAGCAGCCGCGACAGGGGGCTAGCCTACAATGAGCAGTTCTTC,CASSRDRGLAYNEQFF,TRBV7-9,TRBJ2-1,TRBD1,.
TGTGCCAGCAGCGTAGCCGCCCGGGGAGGGCCAGGAGATACGCAGTATTTT,CASSVAARGGPGDTQYF,TRBV9,TRBJ2-3,TRBD2,.